This T cell receptor (beta chain) emerged from a study of T cell repertoires in cytomegalovirus infection. The overall study: Selection of CMV epitopes for the study included recently identified HLA-C-restricted and well-studied HLA-B-restricted ones. Based on public TCR beta signatures, there were indications of CMV infection and of a matching HLA type.

Study-wide results and caveats: CMV-specific HLA-C-restricted TCR beta clonotypes dominated the ex vivo response.

TCRdb re-derived calls from the reads in MiXCR, one entry per CDR3 protein. This table holds 200,000 or so distinct CDR3 sequences, roughly two fifths found once. A word on this clonotype: As yet, its antigen is unknown.

From germline, CDR1 is DFQATT and CDR2 SNEGSKA (reference sequence). The J segment lost 14 bases and the V segment lost 3 bases, leaving 14 bases of the junction unmatched. The CDR3 runs 14 residues. The J gene is TRBJ1-5, the V gene TRBV20-1; the match to TRBD1 covers 9 bases. The TCR comes from a human donor in good health (CMV status not recorded). Some clones in this sample may be carry-over from other donors' samples. This specimen consisted of CD8+ T cells from cultured PBMCs, obtained from culture after CMV antigen stimulation. CDR3 amino acids: CSARAGTGNGDKHF. The CDR3 DNA sequence: TGCAGTGCTAGGGCCGGGACAGGGAACGGAGATAAGCATTTT.